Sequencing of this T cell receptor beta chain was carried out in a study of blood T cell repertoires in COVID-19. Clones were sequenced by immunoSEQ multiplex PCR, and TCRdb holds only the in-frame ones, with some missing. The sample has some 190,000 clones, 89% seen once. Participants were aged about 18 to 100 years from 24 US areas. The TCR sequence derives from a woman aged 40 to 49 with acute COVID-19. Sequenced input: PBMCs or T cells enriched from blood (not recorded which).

Here the CDR3 reads CASSQQQGFAYEQYF. The DNA for the CDR3 is TGCGCCAGCAGCCAACAACAGGGTTTCGCCTACGAGCAGTACTTC. V gene TRBV4-1 combines with J gene TRBJ2-7; a weak D match, TRBD1 (6 bases). Trimming stripped 2 bases from V and 2 bases from J, with 13 bases between. Germline assignment: CDR1 MGHRA and CDR2 YSYEKL. CDR3 length: 15 residues.